This TCR beta chain originates from a study of cytomegalovirus exposure and HLA in healthy donors. Study-level findings and limits: Some TCR beta chains (roughly 160 of them) were listed as cytomegalovirus-associated.

This CDR3 has 13 residues. V lost 4 bases, J lost 4 bases, and 10 bases lay in between. Germline values: CDR1 SGHDN, CDR2 FVKESK. Libraries were prepared by immunoSEQ multiplex PCR; TCRdb keeps only in-frame clonotypes and omits some of them. The data contain roughly 170,000 clones, around 82% of them singletons. Regarding this clone: Its antigen is as yet unknown.

The source of this sequence is a woman under 30 in good health and CMV-seropositive. What was sequenced was PBMCs. The chain couples TRBV14 to TRBJ1-2, with D tentatively TRBD1 (5 bases). The CDR3: CASSPRVSYGYTF. The DNA of the CDR3 is TGTGCCAGCAGCCCCAGGGTATCCTATGGCTACACCTTC.